This T cell receptor beta chain was found in a study of T cell responses to AZD1222 COVID-19 vaccine. Overall study context: Timing groups of about 4 and about 12 weeks for second doses were pooled. General study points: Just six AZD1222 recipients were seropositive at baseline. Mostly white British, mostly female donors; authors suggested clonal diversity may be underestimated. Nearly half of unique spike-specific TCRs reportedly avoided B.1.351 and B.1.1.7 mutated regions.

The V end lost 0 bases, the J end lost 0 bases, and 10 bases lay between the germline ends. Germline V lookup: CDR1 SGHRS, CDR2 YFSETQ. This CDR3 has 16 residues. Concerning this clone: Its antigen is undetermined.

Sequenced by immunoSEQ multiplex PCR; TCRdb stores in-frame clones only, minus some. The table includes over 70,000 clones, about 85% detected once. The starting material was peripheral blood, obtained on day 0 of AZD1222 vaccination. The chain has TRBV5-1 and TRBJ2-1; the D is unclear. This clonotype was obtained from an adult in good health. As DNA, the CDR3 is TGCGCCAGCAGCTTGGAAGGGCGGAGCTCCTACAATGAGCAGTTCTTC. Amino acids: CASSLEGRSSYNEQFF. Supplemented by reference TRBV5-1 and TRBJ2-1, the full variable domain reads KAGVTQTPRYLIKTRGQQVTLSCSPISGHRSVSWYQQTPGQGLQFLFEYFSETQRNKGNFPGRFSGRQFSNSRSEMNVSTLELGDSALYLCASSLEGRSSYNEQFFGPGTRLTVL.